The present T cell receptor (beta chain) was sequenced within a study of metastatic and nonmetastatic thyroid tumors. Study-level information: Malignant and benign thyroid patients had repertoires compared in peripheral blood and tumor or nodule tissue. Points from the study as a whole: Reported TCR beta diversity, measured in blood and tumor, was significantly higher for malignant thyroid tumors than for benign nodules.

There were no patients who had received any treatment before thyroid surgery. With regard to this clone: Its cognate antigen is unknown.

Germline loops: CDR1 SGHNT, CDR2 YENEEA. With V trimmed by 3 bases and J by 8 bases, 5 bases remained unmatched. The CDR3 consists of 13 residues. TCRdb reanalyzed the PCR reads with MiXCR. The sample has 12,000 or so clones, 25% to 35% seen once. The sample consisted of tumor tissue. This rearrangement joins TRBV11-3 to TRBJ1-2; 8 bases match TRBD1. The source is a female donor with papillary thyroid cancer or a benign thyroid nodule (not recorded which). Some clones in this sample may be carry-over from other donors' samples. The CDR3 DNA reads TGTGCCAGCAGCTTTTCAGGGGGCGAAGGCTACACCTTC. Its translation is CASSFSGGEGYTF.